Below are 17 T cell receptor beta chains sequenced from a single sample in a study of blood T cells in healthy people across ages. Sample-barcoded 5' priming and a J-beta primer mix drove a second PCR of about 6 to 12 cycles. TCRdb independently ran MiXCR on the 5' RACE reads; one entry per CDR3 protein. The repertoire holds some 560,000 distinct CDR3 sequences, with about a quarter as singletons. These data also featured in a second study, about T cells of mothers and their children.

The sample taken for sequencing was blood. The source is a boy aged 2 to 9 in good health.

In its sample, this clonotype was seen a few times. The genes are TRBV7-2 and TRBJ2-5; 12 positions agree with TRBD2. The closer fit of TRBJ2-1 to the DNA end suggests the J call may be wrong. Germline V CDR1 and CDR2: SGHTA, FQGNSA. This CDR3 is built from 16 residues. In DNA form, the CDR3 reads TGTGCCAGCAGCAGGACTAGCGGGATACCCCACAATGAGCAGTTCTTC. Translating it yields CASSRTSGIPHNEQFF.

With regard to this clonotype: At one end the junction does not follow the germline gene, possibly because of a read error. J is TRBJ2-5 and V is TRBV12-3 or TRBV12-4; D is ambiguous. This CDR3 spans 11 amino acids. CDR3 nucleotides: TGTACCAGCAGTACGCAAGAGACCCAGTACTTC. It is translated as CTSSTQETQYF.

The rearrangement uses TRBV27 and TRBJ1-4; 7 bases match TRBD1. The CDR3 runs 14 residues. Trimming at V came to 8 bases and at J to 4 bases, leaving 7 bases not matched to a gene. Looked up from germline, CDR1 is MNHEY and CDR2 is SMNVEV (reference sequence). CDR3 coding DNA: TGTGCCAGCCGCCGGACAGGATATAATGAAAAACTGTTTTTT. This sequence encodes CASRRTGYNEKLFF.

This chain joins TRBV7-2 and TRBJ2-7; TRBD2 is a possible D gene (5 bases). This CDR3 is 15 amino acids long. The germline gives CDR1 SGHTA, CDR2 FQGNSA. Between the trimmed V and J ends, which lost 2 bases and 3 bases, there was a span of 14 bases. The CDR3 DNA is TGTGCCAGCAGCTTAACGAGCGGAGCAATCTACGAGCAGTACTTC. It translates to CASSLTSGAIYEQYF. Full variable domain (missing parts from reference TRBV7-2 and TRBJ2-7): GAGVSQSPSNKVTEKGKDVELRCDPISGHTALYWYRQSLGQGLEFLIYFQGNSAPDKSGLPSDRFSAERTGGSVSTLTIQRTQQEDSAVYLCASSLTSGAIYEQYFGPGTRLTVT.

The chain employs TRBV20-1 and TRBJ1-5; D is ambiguous. Germline CDR1 reads DFQATT; CDR2 reads SNEGSKA (reference sequence). The CDR3 is 12 residues long. V was trimmed by 0 bases and J by 7 bases, leaving 7 bases between them. This CDR3 is CSAREGYQPQHF. CDR3 DNA: TGCAGTGCTAGAGAAGGATACCAGCCCCAGCATTTT.

This sequence joins TRBV12-3 or TRBV12-4 and TRBJ2-2; D assignment may be TRBD1 or TRBD2 (6 bases each). V lost 4 bases to trimming and J lost 5 bases, with 14 bases between them. This CDR3 has 15 amino acids. The CDR3 here is CASSWGAGGTGELFF. The CDR3 DNA reads TGTGCCAGCAGTTGGGGGGCCGGGGGAACCGGGGAGCTGTTTTTT.

This chain joins TRBV2 and TRBJ2-7; 10 bases line up with TRBD1. The germline gives CDR1 SNHLY, CDR2 FYNNEI. V trimming: 6 bases; J trimming: 3 bases; junction bases outside the gene matches: 11. The CDR3 runs 16 residues. The CDR3, as DNA: TGTGCCAGCAGGGTCGGACAGGGGGGAAGGCGCTACGAGCAGTACTTC. This sequence encodes CASRVGQGGRRYEQYF.

This clonotype has a handful of counts. The genes are TRBV12-3 or TRBV12-4 and TRBJ2-7; 12 bases fit TRBD1. The V segment lost 4 bases and the J segment 0 bases; nucleotides outside the gene matches: 4. This CDR3 has 16 amino acids. The CDR3 loop reads CASSSGDRGRSYEQYF. The DNA of the CDR3 is TGTGCCAGCAGTTCCGGGGACAGGGGGCGCTCCTACGAGCAGTACTTC.

The V call is TRBV2, the J call TRBJ2-7; 8 bases are a match to TRBD2. Gene TRBJ2-1 matches the end of the DNA better, so the J call may be wrong. Germline CDR1 and CDR2: SNHLY and FYNNEI. This CDR3 has 12 amino acids. The CDR3 sequence is CASITLAAEQFF. As DNA, the CDR3 is TGTGCCAGCATTACACTAGCGGCCGAGCAGTTCTTC.

This clonotype occurred a few times. The chain links TRBV5-1 to TRBJ1-3; D ambiguous. Germline values: CDR1 SGHRS, CDR2 YFSETQ. This CDR3 has 14 residues. V dropped 4 bases and J dropped 0 bases, with 8 bases sitting between them. CDR3 nucleotide sequence: TGCGCCAGCAGCATGGACGGCTCTGGAAACACCATATATTTT. Translation: CASSMDGSGNTIYF.

This clonotype turned up a few times. The V and J genes are TRBV6-6 and TRBJ2-4, with 7 bases lining up with TRBD1. The CDR3 is 17 amino acids. J was trimmed by 4 bases and V by 2 bases; bases with no gene match: 11. CDR1 and CDR2 from the germline V gene are MNHNY and SVGAGI (reference sequence). The CDR3 bases are TGTGCCAGCAGTTACGGTTTTTGGGACAGATGGAAAAACATTCAGTACTTC. Protein product: CASSYGFWDRWKNIQYF.

This clonotype was seen a few times. One end of the junction is discordant with germline, which a read error may explain. The chain recombines TRBV27 with TRBJ2-1; weak D call: TRBD1 (6 bases). The germline V gene encodes CDR1 MNHEY and CDR2 SMNVEV (reference sequence). The CDR3 is made up of 14 amino acids. CDR3 DNA sequence: TGTGCTAGCAGTTGGTCACAGGGTTGGGATGAGCAGTTCTTC. This gives the protein CASSWSQGWDEQFF.

The rearrangement joins TRBV29-1 to TRBJ2-7, with D tentatively TRBD1 (6 bases). Trimming stripped 6 bases from V and 6 bases from J, with 24 bases between. The germline V gene has CDR1 SQVTM and CDR2 ANQGSEA. The CDR3 is 15 amino acids. CDR3 protein: CSVPDTTGPMGEQYF. The CDR3 DNA follows: TGCAGCGTACCTGACACGACAGGACCTATGGGCGAGCAGTACTTC.

The V and J genes are TRBV25-1 and TRBJ2-5; D might be TRBD1 (5 bases). From germline, CDR1 is MGHDK and CDR2 SYGVNS. Trimming cost V 3 bases and J 7 bases, with 18 bases left between them. This CDR3 is 15 amino acids long. The CDR3 loop reads CASSEAGIERWTQYF. CDR3 sequence (DNA): TGTGCCAGCAGTGAGGCAGGGATAGAGAGGTGGACCCAGTACTTC.

The sample holds a few counts of this clonotype. The chain carries TRBV18 and TRBJ2-2; TRBD2 matches at 7 bases. Germline V gives CDR1 KGHSH, CDR2 LQKENI. The CDR3 covers 17 residues. J gave up 4 bases and V 6 bases, and 14 bases lay outside the gene matches. DNA for the CDR3: TGTGCCAGCTCTAAGTATACGCGGGAGTCGAGCACCGGGGAGCTGTTTTTT. The encoded protein is CASSKYTRESSTGELFF. Based on the CDR3 plus reference TRBV18 and TRBJ2-2, the full variable domain is NAGVMQNPRHLVRRRGQEARLRCSPMKGHSHVYWYRQLPEEGLKFMVYLQKENIIDESGMPKERFSAEFPKEGPSILRIQQVVRGDSAAYFCASSKYTRESSTGELFFGEGSRLTVL.

This clonotype was detected only a few times. The V call is TRBV29-1, the J call TRBJ2-3; TRBD2 matches 11 bases. This CDR3 has 13 residues. V was pared by 7 bases and J by 2 bases, with 2 bases of the junction left unmatched. Germline V gene lookup returns CDR1 SQVTM and CDR2 ANQGSEA. CDR3 region: CSGGLAVTDTQYF. DNA of the CDR3: TGCAGCGGGGGACTAGCGGTCACAGATACGCAGTATTTT.

This chain uses TRBV5-1 with TRBJ1-2, with 8 bases aligning to TRBD1. V was clipped by 0 bases and J by 8 bases; unmatched bases: 9. The CDR3 runs to 15 residues. Germline CDR1 reads SGHRS; CDR2 reads YFSETQ. The chain's CDR3 is CASSLAVDRGHGYTF. As DNA, the CDR3 is TGCGCCAGCAGCTTGGCCGTCGACAGGGGTCACGGCTACACCTTC. Based on the CDR3 plus reference TRBV5-1 and TRBJ1-2, the full variable domain is KAGVTQTPRYLIKTRGQQVTLSCSPISGHRSVSWYQQTPGQGLQFLFEYFSETQRNKGNFPGRFSGRQFSNSRSEMNVSTLELGDSALYLCASSLAVDRGHGYTFGSGTRLTVV.